These 9 T cell receptor beta chains were sequenced from one sample in a study of cytomegalovirus exposure and HLA in healthy donors. Profiled with immunoSEQ multiplex PCR; TCRdb holds only in-frame clones, not every one. The sample has about 88,000 clones, 84% seen once. Sample: PBMCs. These receptors were obtained from a woman in her late teens or twenties in good health and CMV-seropositive.

This sequence joins TRBV29-1 and TRBJ2-3, with 8 bases fitting TRBD1. Germline V lookup: CDR1 SQVTM, CDR2 ANQGSEA. V lost 7 bases and J lost 4; bases outside the gene matches: 13. This CDR3 spans 15 amino acids. CDR3 residues: CSGFVAGGFADTQYF. The CDR3 nucleotides are TGCAGCGGCTTTGTGGCAGGGGGCTTTGCAGATACGCAGTATTTT.

The chain joins TRBV27 to TRBJ2-7; D is possibly TRBD1 (5 bases). Trimming cost V 5 bases and J 3 bases, with 11 bases left between them. The CDR3 sequence is 13 residues long. Germline V gene lookup returns CDR1 MNHEY and CDR2 SMNVEV (reference sequence). The CDR3 protein is CASSDTGRYEQYF. CDR3 bases: TGTGCCAGCAGTGACACAGGACGCTACGAGCAGTACTTC.

As regards this clone: One junction end does not reproduce the germline sequence, and a read error may be involved. The chain joins TRBV9 to TRBJ1-4; perhaps TRBD1 as D (6 bases). Germline values: CDR1 SGDLS, CDR2 YYNGEE. The CDR3 spans 17 residues. The CDR3 reads CASSVDGGATTNEKLFF. The CDR3 nucleotides read TGTGCCAGCAGTGTAGATGGGGGGGCTACAACTAATGAAAAACTGTTTTTT. The full variable domain, rest sourced from reference TRBV9 and TRBJ1-4, is DSGVTQTPKHLITATGQRVTLRCSPRSGDLSVYWYQQSLDQGLQFLIQYYNGEERAKGNILERFSAQQFPDLHSELNLSSLELGDSALYFCASSVDGGATTNEKLFFGSGTQLSVL.

In this sample, this clone turned up a few times. This chain uses TRBV14 with TRBJ1-1; D call uncertain. Deletions cut 5 bases from V and 3 bases from J, with 10 bases between. The CDR3 is 13 residues long. The germline gives CDR1 SGHDN, CDR2 FVKESK. CDR3 residues: CASSAGLDTEAFF. The CDR3, as DNA: TGTGCCAGCAGCGCCGGACTGGACACTGAAGCTTTCTTT.

V is TRBV4-1 and J is TRBJ1-5; D possibly corresponds to TRBD1 (6 bases). CDR3 length: 14 amino acids. Germline CDR1 reads MGHRA; CDR2 reads YSYEKL. V dropped 1 base and J dropped 4 bases, with 8 bases sitting between them. The CDR3 DNA reads TGCGCCAGCAGCCAAGTACAGGGAAATCAGCCCCAGCATTTT. Its protein is CASSQVQGNQPQHF.

A single count supports this clone. V usage is TRBV29-1 and J usage is TRBJ2-3, with 9 bases aligning to TRBD2. The CDR3 runs to 15 residues. CDR1 is SQVTM and CDR2 is ANQGSEA in the germline V gene. V was pared by 8 bases and J by 3 bases, with 12 bases of the junction left unmatched. Here the CDR3 reads CSLDSPGLATDTQYF. The CDR3, as DNA: TGCAGCCTCGACTCACCGGGACTAGCAACAGATACGCAGTATTTT.

The chain uses TRBV6-1 and TRBJ1-2; TRBD1 is a possible D gene (5 bases). The CDR3 is made up of 15 amino acids. The germline V gene has CDR1 MNHNS and CDR2 SASEGT. With 1 base removed from V and 5 bases from J, the gap between germline ends came to 14 bases. In DNA, the CDR3 is TGTGCCAGCAGTGAAGGTTTATTGGGGGGTTATGGCTACACCTTC. This sequence encodes CASSEGLLGGYGYTF.

The chain is built from TRBV4-1 and TRBJ2-5, with TRBD2 matching 8 bases. This CDR3 has 15 amino acids. Germline-derived CDR1 and CDR2 are MGHRA and YSYEKL. With V trimmed by 6 bases and J by 1 base, 7 bases remained unmatched. The CDR3 spells CASSPLSGAQETQYF. In DNA form, the CDR3 reads TGCGCCAGCAGTCCACTTAGCGGGGCCCAAGAGACCCAGTACTTC.

The J gene is TRBJ2-1, the V gene TRBV6-5; 7 bases map to TRBD2. The V and J ends lost 5 bases and 12 bases, in that order; junction bases with no gene match: 13. The length of the CDR3 is 14 residues. In germline, CDR1 is MNHEY, CDR2 SVGAGI. The CDR3 coding sequence is TGTGCCAGCAGTGGACCGGGACTAACTAGCCGGCAGTTCTTC. Translated: CASSGPGLTSRQFF.